The TCR beta chain described here comes from a study of patients and donors after allogeneic stem cell transplantation. The CDR3 loop spans 15 amino acids. Germline V gives CDR1 KGHSH, CDR2 LQKENI. Trimming stripped 3 bases from V and 4 bases from J, with 15 bases between. TCRdb re-called the RT-PCR reads with MiXCR, one entry per CDR3 protein. The sample includes about a million distinct CDR3 sequences, roughly 18% of them seen just once. The chain has TRBV18 and TRBJ1-2; possible D gene TRBD1, 5 bases. Sequencing was carried out using blood, either unsorted or a sorted T cell fraction (not recorded which). This clonotype originated in a human donor who was either an allogeneic HSCT recipient or a stem cell or donor lymphocyte infusion donor (not recorded which). It is not recorded whose cells these are; they may come from a transplant donor. CDR3 sequence: CASSPFGQSPYGYTF. As DNA, the CDR3 is TGTGCCAGCTCACCCTTCGGACAAAGCCCCTATGGCTACACCTTC.